The subject of this entry is one TCR beta chain. What antigen it recognizes has not been identified. No base-level quality is on record; no much larger clone is a single base apart. From the cysteine through the phenylalanine, the CDR3 covers 16 amino acids. Only the CDR3 region is kept as DNA, spanning 48 bases read in frame from base 1. CDR1 SGHAT and CDR2 FQNNGV are derived from the germline V gene. V ends up 3 bases short and J 2 bases short, with an unmatched junction base count of 9. Library preparation employed 5' RACE. The sequencing machine was an Illumina HiSeq 2500. A second roughly 6 to 11 cycle PCR used a sample-barcoded 5' primer and a J-beta primer mix. A template-switch 5' adaptor carrying 12 random nucleotides introduced a unique molecular identifier onto each TCR beta cDNA molecule. Each sample yielded at least 3 million CDR3-containing paired-end reads. All of the RNA was converted into first-strand cDNA using the Mint cDNA synthesis kit, with a TRBC-specific oligonucleotide serving as the primer. Following uracil-DNA glycosylase treatment, all cDNA underwent a first 18-cycle PCR with the universal primers M1SS and BC2_uni_R. Per the authors' processing: Each sample was normalized by randomly selecting 1 million high-quality reads, each carrying a distinct molecular identifier. Instead of being binned into consensus sequences, reads with shared molecular identifiers were discarded. CDR3 identification, clonotype clustering and error correction used MiTCR with a Q25 quality threshold and the strictest error-elimination algorithm. A nonparametric unseen species model with Euler transformation was used to estimate lower-bound total TCR beta diversity. Using fastp at Q25 and MiXCR, TCRdb reprocessed the public reads and kept productive beta chains. Rows merge per CDR3 protein into single entries with the most common DNA and genes. TCRdb, not the authors, supplied the V and J calls. Here the sample has over a million distinct CDR3 sequences; 45% occur a single time. The ten most abundant clones make up over 15% of the sample.

The source of the sample is a study of blood T cells in healthy people across ages (dated by TCRdb to between 2015 and 2016). The study in broad terms: In model experiments, roughly one uniquely barcoded TCR beta cDNA molecule per two T cells was captured by template switching. To track age-related changes in TCR beta repertoire diversity, the study relied on deep sequencing normalized with unique cDNA molecular identifiers. The donors were split into four age groups: young (average 16 years), middle-aged (39), aged (more than 55) and long-lived (over 80). To avoid experimental bias, donors of different ages were distributed randomly across sequencing lanes. Using the same blood draw, the study looked at two additional independent replicas of 1 million unique cDNA reads for two donors, one aged 18 to 30 and the other aged 80 or older.

Summary of the overall study and its limitations: Since profiling was done on bulk unsorted PBMCs, naive and antigen-experienced compartments could not be conclusively compared. Because donor CMV infection status was unknown, age-related changes in expanded clonotypes were potentially confounded. The percentage of naive T cells measured by flow cytometry correlated strongly with observed TCR beta diversity. As age increased, observed TCR beta diversity per million T cells dropped in a roughly linear way, and a significant reduction was already evident by age 40. The long-lived group showed more naive CD4+ T cells, fewer expanded clones and increased TCR diversity than the aged group, suggesting age selection. Estimates of total diversity from one million sequenced T cells were regarded as lower bounds and underestimates.

The donors were 40 or so Caucasian individuals from Russia, aged 6 to 90 years, who were systemically healthy. Ten milliliters of peripheral blood were drawn from each donor into EDTA-treated Vacutainer tubes. PBMCs were isolated by Ficoll-Paque density-gradient centrifugation, with at least 6 million obtained per sample. Total RNA was extracted from PBMCs with Trizol reagent, with at least 5 micrograms obtained per sample. For every donor, an aliquot of PBMCs went through flow cytometry to measure the percentages of naive CD45RAhigh/CD27high T cells. The sequence links TRBV11-2 to TRBJ2-7, with 8 junctional bases fitting TRBD1. Sequenced sample: blood. The sequence was collected from an older woman in good health. CDR3 sequence: CASSFIAGGKAYEQYF. The DNA sequence follows: TGTGCCAGCAGCTTTATAGCAGGGGGCAAAGCCTACGAGCAGTACTTC.